This is a list of T cell receptor beta chains from one sample in a study of CD8+CD57+ T cells in acquired aplastic anemia. TCRdb called the reads again in MiXCR, with one record for every CDR3 protein. The sample gives roughly 170,000 distinct CDR3 sequences, almost 50% of which show up once; 13% is in the top ten. The sequenced sample was sorted CD4+, CD8+, or CD8+CD57+ T cells (not recorded which) from PBMCs. The source is a human donor with aplastic anemia. The CDR3 runs from the conserved cysteine through the conserved F or W. A D gene is named only where the DNA matches it firmly. Expanded clones get a size class; other rows say once, few or many, or leave the size out.

abundance	d_gene	v_gene	j_gene	CDR3nt	CDR3aa
NA	NA	TRBV10-3	TRBJ1-2	TGTGCCATCCGAGAGCCAGGCCACGAGGGGTATTATGGCTACACCTTC	CAIREPGHEGYYGYTF
many	NA	TRBV24-1	TRBJ2-3	TGTGCCACCAGTGATTGGGGAAGGGCTTCCCGGCAAGATACGCAGTATTTT	CATSDWGRASRQDTQYF
NA	TRBD1	TRBV9	TRBJ2-1	TGTGCCAGCAGCTCCCCTTTGGGCGTGGGGACAGGGGTCAATGAGCAGTTCTTC	CASSSPLGVGTGVNEQFF
NA	TRBD2	TRBV10-1	TRBJ2-1	TGCGCCAGCAGCGTTAGCGGGGCGAACAATGAGCAGTTCTTC	CASSVSGANNEQFF
many	TRBD1	TRBV5-4	TRBJ2-7	TGTGCCAGCAGCTTGGCGAGACAGGGGGGCGAGCAGTACTTC	CASSLARQGGEQYF
NA	TRBD2	TRBV6-1	TRBJ2-1	TGTGCCAGCAGTCCTAGCGGGGGGGCCTACAATGAGCAGTTCTTC	CASSPSGGAYNEQFF
many	TRBD1	TRBV27	TRBJ1-6	TGTGCCAGCAGGGGACAGGGGTCTGGTAATTCACCCCTCCACTTT	CASRGQGSGNSPLHF
NA	NA	TRBV10-1	TRBJ1-2	TGCGCCAGCAGCACACCGGTTCGTGGCTATGGCTACACCTTC	CASSTPVRGYGYTF
NA	TRBD1	TRBV15	TRBJ2-6	TGTGCCACCAGCAGACGGACAGGGGGTATCAGCTCTGGGGCCAACGTCCTGACTTTC	CATSRRTGGISSGANVLTF
many	TRBD2	TRBV24-1	TRBJ2-3	TGTGCCACCAGTGACCGGGAGCGGGAGGGTACGCAGTATTTT	CATSDREREGTQYF
few	NA	TRBV2	TRBJ2-2	TGTGCCAGCACAAGGGACACCGGGGAGCTGTTTTTT	CASTRDTGELFF
NA	NA	TRBV15	TRBJ1-1	TGTGCCACCAGCAGAGAACACCGGAACACTGAAGCTTTCTTT	CATSREHRNTEAFF
NA	NA	TRBV11-2	TRBJ2-1	TGTGCCAGCAGCTTAAACGGGGACTCCTACAATCAGCAGTTCTTC	CASSLNGDSYNQQFF
many	NA	TRBV5-6	TRBJ1-2	TGTGCCAGCAGCTTGGTGGGCGAGGGCTACACCTTC	CASSLVGEGYTF
NA	TRBD1	TRBV24-1	TRBJ2-5	TGTGCCACCAGTGACTCGGGGACAGTTAAGGAGACCCAGTACTTC	CATSDSGTVKETQYF
many	NA	TRBV7-6	TRBJ1-1	TGTGCCAGCAGCGTGGGGCCCCGGGGGACTGAAGCTTTCTTT	CASSVGPRGTEAFF
NA	NA	TRBV2	TRBJ1-2	TGTGCCGGCAGTAAGGACAGCATCTATGGCTACACCTTC	CAGSKDSIYGYTF
NA	TRBD1	TRBV2	TRBJ1-2	TGTGCCAGCAGTGCCGACAGGGGACATGGCTACACCTTC	CASSADRGHGYTF
NA	TRBD1	TRBV18	TRBJ1-6	TGTGCCAGCTCACCAGTGCGGGACAGACGAAATTCACCCCTCCACTTT	CASSPVRDRRNSPLHF
few	NA	TRBV7-9	TRBJ2-7	TGTGCCAGCGGGCAGTTAGACTCCTACGAGCAGTACTTC	CASGQLDSYEQYF
many	TRBD1	TRBV3-1	TRBJ1-2	TGTGCCAGCAGCCAAGGTGGGACAGGCTATGGCTACACCTTC	CASSQGGTGYGYTF
NA	NA	TRBV10-2	TRBJ1-5	TGCGCCAGCACCGGTCGGGGTACGGAGCCCCAGCATTTT	CASTGRGTEPQHF
NA	NA	TRBV18	TRBJ1-1	TGTGCCAGCTCACGAAACAGGGCTATGAACACTGCAGCTTTCTTT	CASSRNRAMNTAAFF